What follows are 32 T cell receptor beta chains derived from one specimen sequenced in a study of blood T cell repertoires in COVID-19 (dated by TCRdb to the early 2020s). Library preparation used the immunoSEQ multiplex PCR assay. TCRdb's version of the immuneACCESS table is confined to in-frame rearrangements and falls short of the full clone set. An unresolved V gene accounts for under half of the shortfall where checked; the remainder is of unknown origin. The sample table records about 53,000 clones; roughly 90% of these occur just once. The leading ten clones occupy around 2.7% of the sample. The sequencing input was peripheral blood. These receptors were obtained from an elderly man with acute or convalescent COVID-19.

The chain uses TRBV7-2 and TRBJ2-2; TRBD1 is a possible D gene (7 bases). CDR3 size: 15 residues. Germline V lookup: CDR1 SGHTA, CDR2 FQGNSA. Trimming removed 2 bases at V and 5 bases at J, with 12 bases between. DNA for the CDR3: TGTGCCAGCAGCTTATACAGGGGAGGAACCGGGGAGCTGTTTTTT. Translation: CASSLYRGGTGELFF. Full variable domain (remainder filled in from reference TRBV7-2 and TRBJ2-2): GAGVSQSPSNKVTEKGKDVELRCDPISGHTALYWYRQSLGQGLEFLIYFQGNSAPDKSGLPSDRFSAERTGGSVSTLTIQRTQQEDSAVYLCASSLYRGGTGELFFGEGSRLTVL.

This CDR3 is CASSRGYTEAFF. In DNA form, the CDR3 reads TGTGCCAGCAGTAGGGGTTACACTGAAGCTTTCTTT. The genes are TRBV27 and TRBJ1-1, with a weak D call TRBD1 (5 bases). The V and J ends lost 5 bases and 3 bases respectively, with 7 bases between them. The CDR3 covers 12 residues. The V gene's germline CDR1 is MNHEY and CDR2 SMNVEV (reference sequence).

The chain uses TRBV2 and TRBJ1-5; the match to TRBD1 covers 9 bases. The CDR3 spans 13 residues. CDR1 and CDR2 (germline): SNHLY, FYNNEI. V shed 8 bases, J shed 4 bases, and the junction held 3 bases outside the gene matches. The CDR3 coding sequence is TGTGCCAGCGCAGACAGGGGGAATCAGCCCCAGCATTTT. Its translation is CASADRGNQPQHF. Variable domain in full (rest from reference TRBV2 and TRBJ1-5): EPEVTQTPSHQVTQMGQEVILRCVPISNHLYFYWYRQILGQKVEFLVSFYNNEISEKSEIFDDQFSVERPDGSNFTLKIRSTKLEDSAMYFCASADRGNQPQHFGDGTRLSIL.

This chain uses TRBV5-5 with TRBJ1-2, with 8 bases aligning to TRBD1. From germline, CDR1 is SGHKS and CDR2 YYEKEE (reference sequence). The CDR3 covers 15 residues. The V and J ends lost 5 bases and 3 bases, in that order; junction bases with no gene match: 9. CDR3 sequence reads: CASRPRTGMDYGYTF. The CDR3 nucleotides are TGTGCCAGCAGACCCCGGACAGGGATGGACTATGGCTACACCTTC.

The genes are TRBV4-3 and TRBJ2-1; a weak D match, TRBD1 (6 bases). V lost 0 bases to trimming and J lost 5 bases, with 11 bases between them. The CDR3 is 15 amino acids. Germline CDR1 is LGHNA and CDR2 is YSLEER. CDR3 loop: CASSQEGRGHNEQFF. CDR3 nucleotides: TGCGCCAGCAGCCAAGAAGGCAGGGGCCACAATGAGCAGTTCTTC.

This chain uses TRBV2 with TRBJ1-6, with 7 bases lining up with TRBD1. Germline values: CDR1 SNHLY, CDR2 FYNNEI. The V gene end was trimmed by 4 bases and the J gene end by 9 bases; junction bases not matched to a gene: 6. The length of the CDR3 is 14 residues. The DNA for the CDR3 is TGTGCCAGCAGTGGACTACAGGGGAGTTCACCCCTCCACTTT. Its protein is CASSGLQGSSPLHF. Complete variable domain (other parts from reference TRBV2 and TRBJ1-6): EPEVTQTPSHQVTQMGQEVILRCVPISNHLYFYWYRQILGQKVEFLVSFYNNEISEKSEIFDDQFSVERPDGSNFTLKIRSTKLEDSAMYFCASSGLQGSSPLHFGNGTRLTVT.

The DNA for the CDR3 is TGTGCCAGCAGTCTCATCTTCGGTGCCGAAAAACTGTTTTTT. Encoded protein: CASSLIFGAEKLFF. The chain joins TRBV6-5 to TRBJ1-4; D gene uncertain. Trimming removed 5 bases at V and 8 bases at J, with 15 bases between. CDR3 length: 14 amino acids. Per the germline V gene, CDR1 is MNHEY and CDR2 is SVGAGI.

CDR3 in amino acids: CASSQGGWTSGVTQYF. CDR3 DNA sequence: TGTGCCAGCAGCCAAGGGGGATGGACTAGTGGTGTGACCCAGTACTTC. The chain joins TRBV3-1 (or the pseudogene TRBV3-2) to TRBJ2-5, with TRBD2 identical over 7 bases. The CDR3 consists of 16 residues. Unmatched junction bases numbered 12, after V lost 1 base and J lost 7 bases. Germline V gives CDR1 LGHDT, CDR2 YNNKEL (reference sequence).

V usage is TRBV27 and J usage is TRBJ2-7; 8 nucleotides agree with TRBD1. Germline lookup yields CDR1 MNHEY and CDR2 SMNVEV (reference sequence). The CDR3 loop spans 14 amino acids. Germline trimming cut 5 bases from V and 3 bases from J; bases unmatched to any gene: 6. The CDR3 DNA reads as TGTGCCAGCAGTCTCGGGACAGGAAGCTACGAGCAGTACTTC. Amino acids: CASSLGTGSYEQYF.

The chain employs TRBV4-2 and TRBJ2-7, with D perhaps matching TRBD2 (5 bases). V lost 0 bases, J lost 2 bases, and 14 bases lay in between. The germline V gene encodes CDR1 LGHNA and CDR2 YNFKEQ. CDR3 length: 16 residues. DNA of the CDR3: TGTGCCAGCAGCCAAGAAGGGCACGTCGGGACCTACGAGCAGTACTTC. Translated, it gives CASSQEGHVGTYEQYF.

This sequence joins TRBV30 and TRBJ1-2; no reliable D call. The CDR3 loop spans 12 amino acids. CDR1 and CDR2 from the germline V gene are GTSNPN and SVGIG (reference sequence). Trimming took 4 bases from V and 4 from J, leaving 10 bases between them. CDR3 sequence reads: CAWTSGAYGYTF. The CDR3, as DNA: TGTGCCTGGACTTCAGGTGCCTATGGCTACACCTTC. The variable domain in full, completed from reference TRBV30 and TRBJ1-2, reads SQTIHQWPATLVQPVGSPLSLECTVEGTSNPNLYWYRQAAGRGLQLLFYSVGIGQISSEVPQNLSASRPQDRQFILSSKKLLLSDSGFYLCAWTSGAYGYTFGSGTRLTVV.

The chain carries TRBV5-6 and TRBJ1-4, with 9 bases aligning to TRBD1. The CDR3 totals 14 residues. Germline CDR1 and CDR2: SGHDT and YYEEEE. J gave up 8 bases and V 0 bases, and 2 bases lay outside the gene matches. The DNA for the CDR3 is TGTGCCAGCAGCTTGGGACAGGGGGGCGAAAAACTGTTTTTT. It translates to CASSLGQGGEKLFF.

Written as DNA, the CDR3 is TGTGCCAGCAGTTTAGTAGCAGATACGCAGTATTTT. The encoded protein is CASSLVADTQYF. This chain uses TRBV12-3 or TRBV12-4 with TRBJ2-3, with D hard to call. Trimming stripped 1 base from V and 4 bases from J, with 3 bases between. CDR3 length: 12 residues.

V is TRBV24-1 and J is TRBJ2-3; a possible D gene is TRBD1 (7 bases). This CDR3 is built from 17 residues. V lost 3 bases and J lost 0, with 15 bases in between. Germline V gene lookup returns CDR1 KGHDR and CDR2 SFDVKD. CDR3 sequence reads: CATSDTGSGGSTDTQYF. The CDR3 nucleotides read TGTGCCACCAGTGATACCGGGTCAGGGGGGAGCACAGATACGCAGTATTTT.

The V and J genes are TRBV30 and TRBJ1-5, with D unclear. The V end was cut by 3 bases, the J end by 0 bases, with 12 bases between. The CDR3 consists of 15 residues. CDR1 and CDR2 from the germline V gene are GTSNPN and SVGIG (reference sequence). The CDR3 sequence: CAWSARGSSNQPQHF. The CDR3 DNA follows: TGTGCCTGGAGCGCAAGAGGCAGTAGCAATCAGCCCCAGCATTTT.

V usage is TRBV10-3 and J usage is TRBJ2-6; D is uncertain. Looked up from germline, CDR1 is ENHRY and CDR2 is SYGVKD. The CDR3 has 15 amino acids. V was pared by 6 bases and J by 0 bases, with 9 bases between. The CDR3 DNA sequence: TGTGCCATCAGCCTCGACAACTCTGGGGCCAACGTCCTGACTTTC. Protein: CAISLDNSGANVLTF.

The chain uses TRBV27 and TRBJ1-2; 8 positions agree with TRBD1. Germline assignment: CDR1 MNHEY and CDR2 SMNVEV (reference sequence). CDR3 length equals 13 residues. The junction had 8 bases not matched to a gene; V was cut back by 7 bases and J by 7 bases. Here the CDR3 DNA reads TGTGCCAGCACATCGGACAGGGAGGCTGGCTACACCTTC. It encodes CASTSDREAGYTF.

A single count supports this clone. V usage is TRBV6-1 and J usage is TRBJ1-4; D remains unclear. The germline V gene encodes CDR1 MNHNS and CDR2 SASEGT. Trimming pared 4 bases from V and 7 bases from J, leaving 19 bases between. The CDR3 consists of 16 residues. CDR3 loop: CASSAGWPRGVEKLFF. CDR3 nucleotide sequence: TGTGCCAGCAGTGCTGGGTGGCCGCGGGGTGTTGAAAAACTGTTTTTT.

V and J are TRBV5-1 and TRBJ1-1; perhaps TRBD1 as D (5 bases). The V gene's germline CDR1 is SGHRS and CDR2 YFSETQ. The CDR3 spans 15 residues. Trimming shortened V by 5 bases and J by 6 bases, and 20 bases separated the two germline ends. CDR3 nucleotide sequence: TGCGCCAGCAGGGTTAGACAGAACGAACGATCTGAAGCTTTCTTT. Amino acid sequence: CASRVRQNERSEAFF.

The chain combines TRBV18 with TRBJ1-3, with D possibly being TRBD1 (5 bases). V was trimmed by 3 bases and J by 0 bases, leaving 12 bases between them. Per germline, CDR1 KGHSH and CDR2 LQKENI. The length of the CDR3 is 16 residues. The CDR3 sequence is CASSPLDSPSGNTIYF. Written as DNA, the CDR3 is TGTGCCAGCTCACCGCTCGACAGTCCCTCTGGAAACACCATATATTTT.

The rearrangement links TRBV7-3 to TRBJ2-1; TRBD2 aligns across 7 bases. The CDR3 consists of 15 residues. Germline V gene lookup returns CDR1 SGHTA and CDR2 FQGTGA. J was trimmed by 6 bases and V by 5 bases; bases with no gene match: 10. The CDR3 region is CASSPSRLAANEQFF. The CDR3 DNA reads TGTGCCAGCAGCCCAAGTCGGCTAGCGGCCAATGAGCAGTTCTTC.

The genes are TRBV7-3 and TRBJ1-5; D not resolved. This CDR3 has 12 residues. Germline V gene data show CDR1 as SGHTA and CDR2 as FQGTGA. Trimming took 9 bases from V and 5 from J, leaving 11 bases between them. CDR3 nucleotide sequence: TGTGCCAGAGTAGATTCCGATCAGCCCCAGCATTTT. Residues: CARVDSDQPQHF.

This clone was detected once. V gene TRBV11-2 combines with J gene TRBJ1-2, with D hard to call. CDR1 SGHAT and CDR2 FQNNGV come from the germline V gene. The ends were cut back, 1 base at V and 10 bases at J, with 10 bases in the middle. This CDR3 comprises 12 residues. CDR3 sequence reads: CASSLGGRDYTF. The CDR3 DNA reads as TGTGCCAGCAGCTTAGGCGGACGGGACTACACCTTC.

The chain joins TRBV19 to TRBJ2-7, with TRBD2 matching 8 bases. The CDR3 covers 17 residues. Germline values: CDR1 LNHDA, CDR2 SQIVND (reference sequence). The J segment lost 2 bases and the V segment lost 8 bases, leaving 17 bases of the junction unmatched. CDR3 nucleotides: TGTGCCAGTCCGGGGGGGGTTACTAGCTCCCGAACCTACGAGCAGTACTTC. This gives the protein CASPGGVTSSRTYEQYF.

V gene TRBV7-3 combines with J gene TRBJ1-1; tentatively, D is TRBD1 (6 bases). CDR3 length equals 15 residues. Germline CDR1 is SGHTA and CDR2 is FQGTGA. V was cut by 3 bases and J by 2 bases, with 13 bases left in between. The CDR3 DNA sequence: TGTGCCAGCAGCTTCGGATCCAGGGGTAACACTGAAGCTTTCTTT. Its protein is CASSFGSRGNTEAFF.

The V call is TRBV27, the J call TRBJ2-5; TRBD2 matches 15 bases. Germline V gene data show CDR1 as MNHEY and CDR2 as SMNVEV (reference sequence). With V trimmed by 3 bases and J by 8 bases, 10 bases remained unmatched. CDR3 size: 17 residues. This CDR3 reads CASSFNPGLAGGGTQYF. The CDR3 coding sequence is TGTGCCAGCAGTTTTAATCCGGGACTAGCGGGGGGAGGAACCCAGTACTTC.

The chain links TRBV7-3 to TRBJ2-1, with D maybe TRBD1 (6 bases). The V gene lost 5 bases and the J gene lost 3 bases, with 20 bases spanning the gap. The CDR3 covers 17 residues. Germline CDR1 is SGHTA and CDR2 is FQGTGA. Written as DNA, the CDR3 is TGTGCCAGCAGCCTGGGTGGGGTAGGGGGTAGCTACAATGAGCAGTTCTTC. Translation gives CASSLGGVGGSYNEQFF.

V gene TRBV7-9 combines with J gene TRBJ2-3, with 7 bases fitting TRBD2. The CDR3 runs 14 residues. The V gene's germline CDR1 is SEHNR and CDR2 FQNEAQ (reference sequence). V lost 5 bases and J lost 6; bases outside the gene matches: 8. CDR3 nucleotide sequence: TGTGCCAGCAGCCCAGGAGCGGGGTATGATACGCAGTATTTT. Its protein product is CASSPGAGYDTQYF.

A few counts support this clone. This chain links TRBV6-5 with TRBJ1-4, with a possible D match to TRBD1 (5 bases). Germline lookup yields CDR1 MNHEY and CDR2 SVGAGI. Trimming took 7 bases from V and 5 from J, leaving 14 bases between them. This CDR3 spans 14 amino acids. The DNA for the CDR3 is TGTGCCAGCACCCGCTCCGGGGGGAATGAAAAACTGTTTTTT. This encodes CASTRSGGNEKLFF.

The chain carries TRBV11-2 and TRBJ2-1; D remains unclear. The CDR3 totals 15 residues. V lost 0 bases and J 12 bases, leaving 18 bases between the germline ends. The germline CDR1 and CDR2 sequences are SGHAT and FQNNGV. CDR3 sequence: CASSLDLIAASGQFF. CDR3 in DNA: TGTGCCAGCAGCTTAGATCTAATCGCGGCCTCCGGGCAGTTCTTC.

CDR3 sequence reads: CASSADRYEQYF. The DNA of the CDR3 is TGCGCCAGCAGCGCGGACAGGTACGAGCAGTACTTC. The chain couples TRBV10-1 to TRBJ2-7; 7 bases match TRBD1. The germline V gene has CDR1 WNHNN and CDR2 SYGVQD (reference sequence). The CDR3 loop spans 12 amino acids. With V trimmed by 6 bases and J by 4 bases, 3 bases remained unmatched.

The rearrangement links TRBV10-3 to TRBJ2-7; TRBD2 matches 10 bases. Germline CDR1 and CDR2: ENHRY and SYGVKD. The CDR3 length is 14 residues. V trimming: 11 bases; J trimming: 0 bases; junction bases outside the gene matches: 7. CDR3 residues: CAVRASGGSYEQYF. The CDR3 DNA sequence: TGTGCCGTCCGGGCTAGCGGGGGCTCCTACGAGCAGTACTTC.